The 29 T cell receptor beta chains given below trace back to one sample, sequenced in a study of cytomegalovirus exposure and HLA in healthy donors. 60 Vbeta and 13 Jbeta primers were used in PCR. Measured with immunoSEQ multiplex PCR; TCRdb has only the in-frame clones, and not every one. Of under 200,000 clones listed, roughly 60% are singletons. Sequenced: PBMCs. These receptors all come from a man aged 40-49 years in good health and CMV-seronegative.

J is TRBJ1-4 and V is TRBV18; 7 bases align to TRBD1. V shed 6 bases and J 8 bases; nucleotides not matched to a gene: 9. The CDR3 runs 14 residues. Germline V gives CDR1 KGHSH, CDR2 LQKENI. The CDR3 DNA reads as TGTGCCAGCTCTACCGACAGGGAGTCCGAAAAACTGTTTTTT. Encoded protein: CASSTDRESEKLFF.

The CDR3 sequence: CASSLKYEQYF. CDR3 sequence (DNA): TGTGCCAGCAGCCTTAAATACGAGCAGTACTTC. The chain couples TRBV28 to TRBJ2-7; D call uncertain. This CDR3 region has 11 residues. Trimming left V 6 bases short and J 4 bases short, with 7 bases between. Germline V CDR1 and CDR2: MDHEN, SYDVKM.

The chain carries TRBV28 and TRBJ2-3, with TRBD1 identical over 7 bases. CDR1 and CDR2 (germline): MDHEN, SYDVKM. V was pared by 6 bases and J by 2 bases, with 5 bases of the junction left unmatched. The CDR3 extends over 14 amino acids. The CDR3 bases are TGTGCCAGCAGGCGGACAGGATACACAGATACGCAGTATTTT. The encoded protein is CASRRTGYTDTQYF. The complete variable domain, with remaining parts taken from reference TRBV28 and TRBJ2-3, reads DVKVTQSSRYLVKRTGEKVFLECVQDMDHENMFWYRQDPGLGLRLIYFSYDVKMKEKGDIPEGYSVSREKKERFSLILESASTNQTSMYLCASRRTGYTDTQYFGPGTRLTVL.

The chain joins TRBV29-1 to TRBJ2-5; weak D call: TRBD1 (5 bases). The CDR3 runs to 13 residues. Germline CDR1 is SQVTM and CDR2 is ANQGSEA. Between the trimmed V and J ends, which lost 4 bases and 4 bases, there was a span of 13 bases. The CDR3 is CSVVGALGETQYF. DNA of the CDR3: TGCAGCGTTGTAGGGGCTCTAGGAGAGACCCAGTACTTC.

On this clone: Other DNA sequences from this sample encode an identical CDR3 as well. The rearrangement uses TRBV28 and TRBJ2-3; the D is unclear. V lost 2 bases and J 1 base, leaving 4 bases between the germline ends. CDR3 length: 13 residues. Germline CDR1 MDHEN, CDR2 SYDVKM. The CDR3 sequence is CASSLRGTDTQYF. The CDR3 DNA reads TGTGCCAGCAGTTTAAGAGGCACAGATACGCAGTATTTT.

The rearrangement joins TRBV5-4 to TRBJ1-3; 8 nucleotides line up with TRBD1. The CDR3 contains 15 residues. Germline assignment: CDR1 SGHNT and CDR2 YYREEE (reference sequence). Trimming took 1 base from V and 7 from J; bases not matched to a gene: 7. CDR3 residues: CASSLLQGARNTIYF. The CDR3 DNA reads TGTGCCAGCAGCTTGCTCCAGGGGGCGCGTAACACCATATATTTT.

This clone was seen a few times. The chain recombines TRBV6-1 with TRBJ2-7, with D possibly matching TRBD1 (5 bases). Trimming cost V 7 bases and J 0 bases, with 13 bases left between them. The germline gives CDR1 MNHNS, CDR2 SASEGT. CDR3 length equals 14 residues. The CDR3 loop is CASTPDITSYEQYF. DNA for the CDR3: TGTGCCAGCACCCCGGACATCACCTCCTACGAGCAGTACTTC.

The chain carries TRBV4-1 and TRBJ1-1, with TRBD1 as a possible D gene (6 bases). V lost 0 bases and J 11 bases, leaving 10 bases between the germline ends. The CDR3 totals 12 residues. Germline lookup yields CDR1 MGHRA and CDR2 YSYEKL. CDR3 protein: CASSQEGGRAFF. CDR3 DNA: TGCGCCAGCAGCCAAGAAGGGGGTCGGGCTTTCTTT.

The CDR3 spells CASSYSVAGDSYEQYF. The CDR3 region has the DNA TGTGCCAGCAGTTACTCGGTGGCGGGGGATAGCTACGAGCAGTACTTC. This chain links TRBV6-5 with TRBJ2-7; TRBD2 matches at 7 bases. The germline gives CDR1 MNHEY, CDR2 SVGAGI. The CDR3 is 16 amino acids. V lost 0 bases, J lost 3 bases, and 8 bases stayed unmatched.

The V gene is TRBV6-5, the J gene TRBJ2-1; TRBD2 is a possible D gene (6 bases). This CDR3 has 12 amino acids. Per germline, CDR1 MNHEY and CDR2 SVGAGI. V was clipped by 0 bases and J by 12 bases, with 9 bases between them. CDR3 nucleotides: TGTGCCAGCAGTTACTCAGGCGGGATGCAGTTCTTC. As protein: CASSYSGGMQFF.

The chain uses TRBV15 and TRBJ2-2, with 7 bases that match TRBD1. CDR3 length: 16 residues. Germline V CDR1 and CDR2: LNHNV, YYDKDF (reference sequence). J lost 1 base, V lost 0 bases, and 2 bases had no gene match. This chain's CDR3 is CATSRDDRVNTGELFF. The DNA for the CDR3 is TGTGCCACCAGCAGAGACGACAGGGTGAACACCGGGGAGCTGTTTTTT.

This chain links TRBV21-1 with TRBJ2-5; the table's D call TRBD1 went unverified against the DNA. TRBV21-1 is reported as a pseudogene. This CDR3 has 14 residues. Here the CDR3 DNA reads TGTGCCAGCAGCGCCCCAGGGGCTTGCGAGACCCAGTACTTC. Translation gives CASSAPGACETQYF.

The chain uses TRBV5-1 and TRBJ1-5, with D maybe TRBD1 (6 bases). The germline gives CDR1 SGHRS, CDR2 YFSETQ. V lost 2 bases to trimming and J lost 1 base, with 10 bases between them. The CDR3 is 15 amino acids. CDR3 DNA sequence: TGCGCCAGCAGCTTAACACAGGGAAGCAATCAGCCCCAGCATTTT. Protein product: CASSLTQGSNQPQHF.

This clone was seen once. V usage is TRBV19 and J usage is TRBJ2-4; 9 bases are shared with TRBD2. The CDR3 has 15 residues. With 6 bases clipped from V and 7 bases from J, the junction kept 10 bases outside the gene matches. CDR1 and CDR2 (germline): LNHDA, SQIVND (reference sequence). CDR3 sequence reads: CASSMTSGSLNIQYF. CDR3 DNA sequence: TGTGCCAGTAGCATGACTAGCGGAAGCTTGAACATTCAGTACTTC.

V is TRBV6-6 and J is TRBJ1-1, with 10 bases matching TRBD1. Germline loops: CDR1 MNHNY, CDR2 SVGAGI (reference sequence). The CDR3 is 13 amino acids. Trimming took 5 bases from V and 8 from J; bases not matched to a gene: 5. The CDR3 DNA reads TGTGCCAGCAGTCCCGGACAGGGGGGCGAAGCTTTCTTT. Translated: CASSPGQGGEAFF.

The chain uses TRBV19 and TRBJ2-7; D perhaps matches TRBD1 (6 bases). Germline loops: CDR1 LNHDA, CDR2 SQIVND (reference sequence). CDR3 length: 15 residues. Trimming removed 4 bases from V and 0 bases from J, with 13 bases in between. The DNA for the CDR3 is TGTGCCAGTAGTACATGGACAGTTCGCTCCTACGAGCAGTACTTC. Its protein is CASSTWTVRSYEQYF.

V usage is TRBV25-1 and J usage is TRBJ2-3; no reliable D call. Germline V lookup: CDR1 MGHDK, CDR2 SYGVNS. V was shortened by 2 bases and J by 1 base, with 4 bases between the two germline ends. This CDR3 region has 13 residues. CDR3 DNA sequence: TGTGCCAGCAGTGAAGCGGGCACAGATACGCAGTATTTT. Translated: CASSEAGTDTQYF. The full variable domain, completed using reference TRBV25-1 and TRBJ2-3, is EADIYQTPRYLVIGTGKKITLECSQTMGHDKMYWYQQDPGMELHLIHYSYGVNSTEKGDLSSESTVSRIRTEHFPLTLESARPSHTSQYLCASSEAGTDTQYFGPGTRLTVL.

This clone has only one observation. The chain recombines TRBV18 with TRBJ1-2, with 7 bases matching TRBD1. Germline-derived CDR1 and CDR2 are KGHSH and LQKENI. Trimming at V came to 1 base and at J to 0 bases, leaving 5 bases not matched to a gene. CDR3 length: 16 residues. The CDR3 here is CASSPLTGTSNYGYTF. The CDR3 DNA sequence: TGTGCCAGCTCACCACTGACAGGGACGTCTAACTATGGCTACACCTTC.

This clone was detected once. The V call is TRBV13, the J call TRBJ2-7; 8 bases align to TRBD1. Trimming took 0 bases from V and 3 from J; bases not matched to a gene: 4. Germline CDR1 is PRHDT and CDR2 is FYEKMQ (reference sequence). This CDR3 comprises 15 residues. The CDR3 region is CASSLGGTGLYEQYF. The CDR3 DNA follows: TGTGCCAGCAGCTTAGGCGGGACAGGACTCTACGAGCAGTACTTC.

J is TRBJ1-5 and V is TRBV6-1; TRBD1 is a possible D gene (6 bases). CDR1 MNHNS and CDR2 SASEGT come from the germline V gene. This CDR3 region has 12 residues. Deletions cut 8 bases from V and 9 bases from J, with 14 bases between. The CDR3: CASGSGVMPQHF. CDR3 bases: TGTGCCAGCGGGTCAGGGGTCATGCCCCAGCATTTT.

This chain uses TRBV18 with TRBJ2-3; perhaps TRBD2 as D (5 bases). Germline V gives CDR1 KGHSH, CDR2 LQKENI. This CDR3 has 14 residues. The V and J ends lost 9 bases and 2 bases respectively, with 15 bases between them. CDR3 protein: CASSLDSPTDTQYF. Written as DNA, the CDR3 is TGTGCCAGTTCCTTGGACTCACCCACAGATACGCAGTATTTT.

This clone was seen more than once but under ten times. The chain recombines TRBV5-1 with TRBJ2-7; TRBD2 might be the D (5 bases). There are 13 residues in the CDR3. Germline V gene data show CDR1 as SGHRS and CDR2 as YFSETQ. The V end lost 0 bases, the J end lost 7 bases, and 11 bases lay between the germline ends. In DNA, the CDR3 is TGCGCCAGCAGCTTGGGACTCACGGGGGAGCAGTACTTC. It codes for CASSLGLTGEQYF.

This clone was recorded a few times. V and J are TRBV28 and TRBJ1-1; D not certain. With 2 bases removed from V and 0 bases from J, the gap between germline ends came to 13 bases. CDR1 is MDHEN, CDR2 SYDVKM, per germline. The CDR3 totals 16 residues. The CDR3 here is CASSLQAPAMNTEAFF. In DNA, the CDR3 is TGTGCCAGCAGTTTACAGGCCCCTGCTATGAACACTGAAGCTTTCTTT.

The chain uses TRBV18 and TRBJ2-7, with TRBD2 identical over 11 bases. The CDR3 runs 16 residues. Per germline, CDR1 KGHSH and CDR2 LQKENI. The ends lost 6 bases at V and 4 bases at J; junction bases unmatched: 11. CDR3 bases: TGTGCCAGCTCCCTCAATAGCGGGGGGGCTTCTTACGAGCAGTACTTC. Encoded protein: CASSLNSGGASYEQYF.

For the CDR3, the DNA is TGTGCCAGTAACAGGGAATCGCGGACCTACGAGCAGTACTTC. Translation gives CASNRESRTYEQYF. This chain links TRBV10-3 with TRBJ2-5; D may be TRBD1 (6 bases). The assigned J gene may be wrong: the sequence end matches TRBJ2-7 better. CDR3 length equals 14 residues. Germline V gene data show CDR1 as ENHRY and CDR2 as SYGVKD.

This clone was counted only a few times. This rearrangement joins TRBV6-5 to TRBJ1-2; the D gene is possibly TRBD1 (6 bases). The CDR3 is 14 residues long. Trimming stripped 6 bases from V and 2 bases from J, with 13 bases between. Germline loops: CDR1 MNHEY, CDR2 SVGAGI. The DNA of the CDR3 is TGTGCCAGCAGGACCACAGGGACCAACTATGGCTACACCTTC. It translates to CASRTTGTNYGYTF.

This clone has a handful of counts. The chain is built from TRBV9 and TRBJ2-3, with no clear D. The V end lost 0 bases, the J end lost 1 base, and 9 bases lay between the germline ends. Germline lookup yields CDR1 SGDLS and CDR2 YYNGEE. The CDR3 extends over 15 amino acids. The CDR3 protein is CASSVANSGTDTQYF. The CDR3 DNA sequence: TGTGCCAGCAGCGTAGCTAATTCCGGCACAGATACGCAGTATTTT.

This clone came up once. J is TRBJ1-2 and V is TRBV10-3; 9 nucleotides line up with TRBD1. V gave up 0 bases and J gave up 2 bases; unmatched junction bases: 4. Germline V CDR1 and CDR2: ENHRY, SYGVKD. This CDR3 spans 16 amino acids. DNA of the CDR3: TGTGCCATCAGTGAGTCGATGGGGACAGGGAACTATGGCTACACCTTC. Amino acid sequence: CAISESMGTGNYGYTF.

This clone was picked up a small number of times. The CDR3 coding sequence is TGCGCCAGCAGCTTGGGGACTAGCGGGGCTCAAGAGACCCAGTACTTC. Encoded protein: CASSLGTSGAQETQYF. This chain uses TRBV5-1 with TRBJ2-5; 12 positions match TRBD2. Germline V CDR1 and CDR2: SGHRS, YFSETQ. CDR3 length: 16 amino acids. Trimming at V came to 0 bases and at J to 2 bases, leaving 2 bases not matched to a gene.